These T cell receptor beta chains were read from a single sample in a study of PD-1 blockade in classical Hodgkin lymphoma. Repertoires were generated with immunoSEQ multiplex PCR, while TCRdb's copy carries only in-frame clones and drops some. Among around 66,000 clones listed, over 70% were seen once. The sequencing used peripheral blood mononuclear cells (PBMCs), collected before the second cycle of nivolumab. These TCRs come from a human donor with classical Hodgkin lymphoma. Both conserved end residues are part of each CDR3. D genes are given only for firm matches. The size of a clone is reported for some rows only, either as once, few or many, or as a class for expanded clones.

TRBJ2-7 TRBD2 TRBV11-2 - TGTGCCAGCAGCTTAGCGGGGGGGCCTTGGAACGAGCAGTACTTC CASSLAGGPWNEQYF
TRBJ1-1 - TRBV27 - TGTGCCAGCAGTACAGGGATCCTGACTACTGAAGCTTTCTTT CASSTGILTTEAFF
TRBJ2-7 - TRBV27 - TGTGCCAGCAAGAGGAGCAATCCTACGAGGCAGTACTTC CASKRSNPTRQYF
TRBJ1-6 - TRBV6-5 - TGTGCCAGCAGTTACGGGGGAAGTAATTCACCCCTCCACTTT CASSYGGSNSPLHF
TRBJ1-1 - TRBV11-2 - TGTGCCAGCAGCTTAGGGGGAGCGATGAACACTGAAGCTTTCTTT CASSLGGAMNTEAFF
TRBJ1-1 - TRBV5-4 - TGTGCCAGCAGCTTCGATAGGGGTTACACTGAAGCTTTCTTT CASSFDRGYTEAFF
TRBJ2-1 TRBD2 TRBV5-6 few TGTGCCAGCAGCTCCCAGCGGAGCGGGGGGGGCAATGAGCAGTTCTTC CASSSQRSGGGNEQFF
TRBJ2-1 - TRBV2 - TGTGCCAGCAAGGGGGCAGGGGGGAACTACAATGAGCAGTTCTTC CASKGAGGNYNEQFF
TRBJ2-7 - TRBV5-6 - TGTGCCAGCAGCTTGGGCAGCCTCTACGAGCAGTACTTC CASSLGSLYEQYF
TRBJ1-1 - TRBV18 - TGTGCCAGCTCTCCCGTTCCGAACACTGAAGCTTTCTTT CASSPVPNTEAFF
TRBJ2-1 - TRBV6-5 few TGTGCCAGCACCAGAGCCTCCTACAATGAGCAGTTCTTC CASTRASYNEQFF
TRBJ1-1 - TRBV6-5 - TGTGCCAGCAGTTACTCGGGTGGGGGGAACTATGAAGCTTTCTTT CASSYSGGGNYEAFF
TRBJ2-7 TRBD2 TRBV5-1 - TGCGCCAGCAGCCCGGGACTAGCGGGGGCCTACGAGCAGTACTTC CASSPGLAGAYEQYF
TRBJ2-7 - TRBV7-8 - TGTGCCAGCAGCTGGGACATCTCCTACGAGCAGTACTTC CASSWDISYEQYF
TRBJ2-1 - TRBV12-5 - TGTGCTAGTGGTTTCTTTGGGGCGATCAATGAGCAGTTCTTC CASGFFGAINEQFF
TRBJ2-1 - TRBV5-1 - TGCGCCAGCAGCTTCCAGGGGTACAATGAGCAGTTCTTC CASSFQGYNEQFF
TRBJ2-1 TRBD2 TRBV6-5 - TGTGCCAGCAGTCAGGGACTAGCGGGTGTGGGTGAGCAGTTCTTC CASSQGLAGVGEQFF
TRBJ2-5 - TRBV11-2 - TGTGCCAGCAGCCCCGTGGCAACGCAAGAGACCCAGTACTTC CASSPVATQETQYF
TRBJ2-2 - TRBV30 - TGTGCCTGGAGCCTCTTCACCGGGGAGCTGTTTTTT CAWSLFTGELFF
TRBJ2-2 - TRBV28 - TGTGCCAGCAGTACTACAGGAGACACCGGGGAGCTGTTTTTT CASSTTGDTGELFF
TRBJ1-4 TRBD1 TRBV7-8 - TGTGCCAGCAGCCCCAGGACAGGCCGCACAACTAATGAAAAACTGTTTTTT CASSPRTGRTTNEKLFF
TRBJ1-5 - TRBV10-1 - TGCGCCAGCAGTCCGGGGGGGAGCAATCAGCCCCAGCATTTT CASSPGGSNQPQHF
TRBJ2-7 - TRBV28 - TGTGCCAGCAGCCAGGGGTCACAGCACTACGAGCAGTACTTC CASSQGSQHYEQYF
TRBJ2-7 - TRBV7-9 - TGTGCCAGCAGCTTAGTATCGGGGGGCAACAACGAGCAGTACTTC CASSLVSGGNNEQYF
TRBJ2-1 TRBD2 TRBV7-6 - TGTGCCAGCAGCTTACTCCTGGCTAGCGGGAGCTCCTACAATGAGCAGTTCTTC CASSLLLASGSSYNEQFF
TRBJ2-3 - TRBV27 - TGTGCCAGCAGTTCCTACCCGGGACCTAGCACAGATACGCAGTATTTT CASSSYPGPSTDTQYF
TRBJ1-1 - TRBV7-6 - TGTGCCAGCAGCTCTTTTGAACACACTGAAGCTTTCTTT CASSSFEHTEAFF
TRBJ1-2 TRBD1 TRBV5-1 - TGCGCCAGCAGTCCAAAAACAGGGGGCATAGACTATGGCTACACCTTC CASSPKTGGIDYGYTF
TRBJ1-5 - TRBV5-6 - TGTGCCAGCAGCCGTGACGGGGGTAAGTTGGCCCAGCATTTT CASSRDGGKLAQHF
TRBJ2-5 - TRBV5-1 - TGCGCCAGCAGCTTGACAGGACGGGAGACCCAGTACTTC CASSLTGRETQYF
TRBJ2-5 - TRBV19 - TGTGCCAGTAGTCAACGGGGCTTCCAAGAGACCCAGTACTTC CASSQRGFQETQYF
TRBJ1-6 - TRBV27 - TGTGCCAGCAGTTCCCGGGGTTCAGGATCTAATTCACCCCTCCACTTT CASSSRGSGSNSPLHF
TRBJ2-7 - TRBV9 - TGTGCCAGCAGCGTAGGTCACGGGAGCTACGAGCAGTACTTC CASSVGHGSYEQYF
TRBJ2-2 - TRBV9 - TGTGCCAGCAGCGTAGGGAACTACCCCACCGGGGAGCTGTTTTTT CASSVGNYPTGELFF
TRBJ1-5 TRBD1 TRBV19 - TGTGCCAGTTGGGACAGGGAGAATCAGCCCCAGCATTTT CASWDRENQPQHF
TRBJ2-1 TRBD2 TRBV5-1 - TGCGCCAGCAGCCGAGGGACTAGCGACGAGCAGTTCTTC CASSRGTSDEQFF
TRBJ2-1 - TRBV29-1 few TGCAGCGTTGAACCTCAGGGCACCCCCTACAATGAGCAGTTCTTC CSVEPQGTPYNEQFF
TRBJ1-4 - TRBV4-1 - TGCGCCAGCAGCCCCCTACCGGGCCGTAATGAAAAACTGTTTTTT CASSPLPGRNEKLFF
TRBJ2-3 TRBD2 TRBV5-4 - TGTGCCAGCAGCCCGGGACTACTGTTTTTAACAGATACGCAGTATTTT CASSPGLLFLTDTQYF
TRBJ2-6 - TRBV27 - TGTGCCAGCAGTTTATCCTACAGGGAAGCTGGGGCCAACGTCCTGACTTTC CASSLSYREAGANVLTF
TRBJ2-1 - TRBV5-1 few TGCGCCAGCAGCTTGGGGACGGTCAATGAGCAGTTCTTC CASSLGTVNEQFF
TRBJ2-7 - TRBV18 - TGTGCCAGCTCACCACTAATGCCCTACGAGCAGTACTTC CASSPLMPYEQYF
TRBJ2-7 TRBD1 TRBV6-6 - TGTGCCAGCAGTTACCCGACAGGGGGAGAGCAGTACTTC CASSYPTGGEQYF
TRBJ1-4 TRBD1 TRBV6-6 - TGTGCCAGCAGAACCACAGGGGCCCCTAATGAAAAACTGTTTTTT CASRTTGAPNEKLFF
TRBJ1-3 - TRBV5-1 many TGCGCCAGCAGCTTGGGAAGCTCTGGAAACACCATATATTTT CASSLGSSGNTIYF
TRBJ1-6 - TRBV1 - TGCACCAGCAGCCAAGATAAGGCAGATAATTCACCCCTCCACTTT CTSSQDKADNSPLHF
TRBJ2-3 TRBD2 TRBV4-1 - TGCGCCAGCAGCTACGCAGCGGGGCGGACTAGGACAGATACGCAGTATTTT CASSYAAGRTRTDTQYF
TRBJ1-5 - TRBV30 once TGTGCCTGGAGTGAACAGGTTGTCAATCAGCCCCAGCATTTT CAWSEQVVNQPQHF
TRBJ1-5 TRBD1 TRBV28 - TGTGCCAGCAGTTTCACTCGACAGGGTATAGGCAATCAGCCCCAGCATTTT CASSFTRQGIGNQPQHF
TRBJ2-1 TRBD1 TRBV7-3 - TGTGCCAGCAGGAAAGGGACAGGGGATGAGCAGTTCTTC CASRKGTGDEQFF
TRBJ1-5 - TRBV2 - TGTGCCAGCAAGGGGCAGGTTGGTCAGCCCCAGCATTTT CASKGQVGQPQHF
TRBJ2-1 - TRBV5-6 - TGTGCCAGCAGCTGGGATACAGCGAATGAGCAGTTCTTC CASSWDTANEQFF
TRBJ1-2 - TRBV9 - TGTGCCAGCAGCGTAGACGTGAGGCCCGTCTATGGCTACACCTTC CASSVDVRPVYGYTF
TRBJ2-5 TRBD2 TRBV5-8 - TGTGCCAGCAGCCAGGGACTAGCGGGGGCTCAAGAGACCCAGTACTTC CASSQGLAGAQETQYF
TRBJ2-7 - TRBV9 once TGTGCCAGCAGCGTAGGGGAGGACTACGAGCAGTACTTC CASSVGEDYEQYF
TRBJ1-5 - TRBV21-1 - TGTGCCAGCAGCAACAGGGTGGCAGTGTACAATCAGCCCCAGCATTTT CASSNRVAVYNQPQHF
TRBJ2-1 TRBD2 TRBV7-9 - TGTGCCAGCAGCTTACTAGCGGGAGGGTCCTACAATGAGCAGTTCTTC CASSLLAGGSYNEQFF
TRBJ1-6 - TRBV19 few TGTGCCAGTAGTATTCAGGGAGAATCACCCCTCCACTTT CASSIQGESPLHF
TRBJ1-5 TRBD1 TRBV5-6 - TGTGCCAGCAGCCGGACAGGGCAGCCCCAGCATTTT CASSRTGQPQHF